Listed below are T cell receptor beta chains from one sample, sequenced in a study of OX40 agonist ivuxolimab in advanced cancers. The protocol was immunoSEQ multiplex PCR, while the TCRdb copy is restricted to in-frame clones and leaves out a portion. The repertoire holds 35,000 to 55,000 clones, with roughly 88% as singletons. Sequencing was performed on CD4+ or CD8+ T cells sorted from blood, taken in a trial of the OX40 agonist ivuxolimab. Receptors originate from an adult with an advanced solid tumor such as melanoma, head and neck, liver or kidney cancer. Both conserved end residues are part of each CDR3. A D gene is named only where the DNA matches it firmly. A clone size is listed for some rows: how often the clone was seen (once, few, many), or a class if it is expanded.

clone_size,v_call,cdr3_length,d_call,j_call,cdr3_nt,cdr3_aa
once,TRBV7-9,13,.,TRBJ2-1,TGCGCCAGCAGCTTATCCCTGAACAATGAGCAGTTCTTC,CASSLSLNNEQFF
.,TRBV6-1,16,.,TRBJ1-4,TGTGCCAGCAGTGAATTTCGTCCAGGATCACGAGAAAAACTGTTTTTT,CASSEFRPGSREKLFF
.,TRBV6-6,13,TRBD1,TRBJ2-7,TGTGCCAGCACGCACCAGGGGGAGTTCGAGCAGTACTTC,CASTHQGEFEQYF
.,TRBV6-5,14,.,TRBJ2-7,TGTGCCAGCAGAACCCCCGGCCCCGGGGACGAGCAGTACTTC,CASRTPGPGDEQYF
.,TRBV29-1,13,.,TRBJ2-1,TGCAGCGTTGGGGAGTCGCGGGACAATGAGCAGTTCTTC,CSVGESRDNEQFF
.,TRBV2,13,.,TRBJ2-1,TGTGCCAGCGTCTGGTACTCCTACAATGAGCAGTTCTTC,CASVWYSYNEQFF
.,TRBV6-6,13,TRBD2,TRBJ2-7,TGTGCCAGCAGCTCGACTAGCGGGAGAATCCCGTACTTC,CASSSTSGRIPYF
.,TRBV5-1,16,TRBD1,TRBJ2-3,TGCGCCAGCAGCTTCCGACAGGGGAGCTCCGCAGATACGCAGTATTTT,CASSFRQGSSADTQYF
.,TRBV11-2,15,TRBD2,TRBJ2-1,TGTGCCAGCAGATCGACTAGCGGGAGGTTGAATGAGCAGTTCTTC,CASRSTSGRLNEQFF
.,TRBV6-5,14,.,TRBJ1-1,TGTGCCAGCAGTTACTCGGGGGTGAACACTGAAGCTTTCTTT,CASSYSGVNTEAFF
.,TRBV7-9,15,.,TRBJ2-1,TGTGCCAGCAGCTTAGTCGTGACAGGATTGTATGAGCAGTTCTTC,CASSLVVTGLYEQFF
few,TRBV21-1,16,.,TRBJ1-4,TGTGCCAGCAGCAAAAGGGGGAACAGGGGAGGTGAAAAACTGTTTTTT,CASSKRGNRGGEKLFF
few,TRBV28,13,.,TRBJ1-5,TGTGCCAGCACCTCCAGGACCACCAGGCCCCAGCATTTT,CASTSRTTRPQHF
few,TRBV11-2,11,.,TRBJ2-7,TGTGCCAGCAGCCTCCGGCTCGAGCAGTACTTC,CASSLRLEQYF
.,TRBV2,16,.,TRBJ2-2,TGTGCCACCAGTTTCTCGGTGGCGTCGAACACCGGGGAGCTGTTTTTT,CATSFSVASNTGELFF
.,TRBV7-7,16,TRBD1,TRBJ2-7,TGTGCTAGCAGCCCAAGCCCGGGACAGGGGATGGGGGAGCAGTACTTC,CASSPSPGQGMGEQYF
.,TRBV5-1,15,.,TRBJ2-1,TGCGCCAGCAGCTTGGGTCGGGGAGAATACAATGAGCAGTTCTTC,CASSLGRGEYNEQFF
.,TRBV2,14,.,TRBJ2-7,TGTGCCAGCAGTGAGCAGGGAAACTCCTACGAGCAGTACTTC,CASSEQGNSYEQYF
.,TRBV10-3,16,.,TRBJ2-7,TGTGCCATCAGTGAGTCGGCTGGTCCGTCCCCCTACGAGCAGTACTTC,CAISESAGPSPYEQYF
.,TRBV10-3,15,TRBD1,TRBJ1-1,TGTGCCATCAGCCGGGGACAGCTCATGAACACTGAAGCTTTCTTT,CAISRGQLMNTEAFF
.,TRBV6-1,14,TRBD1,TRBJ2-7,TGTGCCAGCAGCGCGACAGGGGGGATCTACGAGCAGTACTTC,CASSATGGIYEQYF
.,TRBV30,13,.,TRBJ2-5,TGTGCCTGGAGTGTACTGGGTCAAGAGACCCAGTACTTC,CAWSVLGQETQYF
.,TRBV28,11,.,TRBJ2-7,TGTGCCAGCAGTCAGTTTGGGGAGCAGTACTTC,CASSQFGEQYF
.,TRBV30,11,.,TRBJ2-3,TGTGCCTGGAGTTGGATAGATACGCAGTATTTT,CAWSWIDTQYF
.,TRBV28,18,.,TRBJ1-4,TGTGCCAGCAGCCCGATCTTTGTGTCCCTTGCAACTAATGAAAAACTGTTTTTT,CASSPIFVSLATNEKLFF
.,TRBV27,14,.,TRBJ1-4,TGTGCCAGCAGTCCCAGGGTCCGTAATGAAAAACTGTTTTTT,CASSPRVRNEKLFF
.,TRBV11-2,17,TRBD2,TRBJ2-1,TGTGCCAGCAGCATTACTAGCGGGAGCTTCTCCTACAATGAGCAGTTCTTC,CASSITSGSFSYNEQFF
once,TRBV5-6,13,.,TRBJ1-2,TGTGCCAGCAGCTTAAGGCTGATCTATGGCTACACCTTC,CASSLRLIYGYTF
.,TRBV2,14,.,TRBJ1-5,TGTGCCAGCAGCCTCGGGCTCAGCAATCAGCCCCAGCATTTT,CASSLGLSNQPQHF
few,TRBV7-3,11,.,TRBJ2-1,TGTGCCAGCAGCTTAACGAATGAGCAGTTCTTC,CASSLTNEQFF
once,TRBV7-3,13,TRBD2,TRBJ2-2,TGTGCCAGCTCGGGGGGAAGGACCGGGGAGCTGTTTTTT,CASSGGRTGELFF
once,TRBV6-1,14,TRBD1,TRBJ2-7,TGTGCCAGCCTCGGGACAGGGCAATCCTACGAGCAGTACTTC,CASLGTGQSYEQYF
.,TRBV27,16,TRBD2,TRBJ2-7,TGTGCCAGCATGACTAGCGGAGGACGGGGCTCCTACGAGCAGTACTTC,CASMTSGGRGSYEQYF
.,TRBV13,14,TRBD2,TRBJ2-5,TGTGCCAGCAGCCTCCCTCGGGGGGGGGAGACCCAGTACTTC,CASSLPRGGETQYF
.,TRBV7-3,15,TRBD2,TRBJ2-5,TGTGCCAGCAGCTTAAAAGGCAGGGAGGGAGAGACCCAGTACTTC,CASSLKGREGETQYF
.,TRBV7-8,21,TRBD2,TRBJ2-1,TGTGCCAGCAGCTTAGCCCCCGGACTAGCGGGAGGGCCGGGGCGGTACAATGAGCAGTTCTTC,CASSLAPGLAGGPGRYNEQFF
.,TRBV20-1,11,.,TRBJ2-1,TGCAGTGGGAGGTGGGACAATGAGCAGTTCTTC,CSGRWDNEQFF
.,TRBV11-2,15,.,TRBJ2-7,TGTGCCAGCAGCTTAGTTTGGGACACCACCTACGAGCAGTACTTC,CASSLVWDTTYEQYF
.,TRBV10-2,17,TRBD2,TRBJ2-1,TGCGCCAGCAGTGAGTCAAAGACTAGCGGGAGGACCAATGAGCAGTTCTTC,CASSESKTSGRTNEQFF
.,TRBV4-1,15,TRBD2,TRBJ2-3,TGCGCCAGCAGCCAAGGACTAGCGGGGACGTATACGCAGTATTTT,CASSQGLAGTYTQYF
.,TRBV10-1,13,TRBD1,TRBJ1-1,TGCGCCAGCAGCGCGACAGGGGGCACTGAAGCTTTCTTT,CASSATGGTEAFF
.,TRBV15,15,.,TRBJ1-1,TGTGCCACCAGCAGAGAAAAAGGGGTGAACACTGAAGCTTTCTTT,CATSREKGVNTEAFF
.,TRBV2,12,.,TRBJ2-7,TGTGCCAGCAGTGACTACGCCCTGGAGCAGTACTTC,CASSDYALEQYF
.,TRBV5-1,15,.,TRBJ2-3,TGCGCCAGCAGCTTGACTAGAGGGAGCACAGATACGCAGTATTTT,CASSLTRGSTDTQYF
.,TRBV7-2,16,.,TRBJ1-3,TGTGCCAGCAGCTTAGGGGCTGGGAGGTCGGGAAACACCATATATTTT,CASSLGAGRSGNTIYF
.,TRBV5-8,17,.,TRBJ1-5,TGTGCCAGCAGCTCAACAGGGAAAATCAATAGCAATCAGCCCCAGCATTTT,CASSSTGKINSNQPQHF
once,TRBV14,13,.,TRBJ1-2,TGTGCCAGCAGCCAGGGGGTGAACTATGGCTACACCTTC,CASSQGVNYGYTF
.,TRBV7-9,13,.,TRBJ2-5,TGTGCCAGCAGCTTAGCTTGGTGGGAGACCCAGTACTTC,CASSLAWWETQYF
.,TRBV9,15,TRBD1,TRBJ2-7,TGTGCCAGCAGCCCCCCGGGGACAGGGTCCTACGAGCAGTACTTC,CASSPPGTGSYEQYF
.,TRBV7-8,12,.,TRBJ2-7,TGTGCCAGCAGTTTAAGCTTCTACGAGCAGTACTTC,CASSLSFYEQYF
few,TRBV4-1,14,.,TRBJ2-7,TGCGCCAGCAGCACAGCGACTAGCTCCTACGAGCAGTACTTC,CASSTATSSYEQYF
.,TRBV10-3,15,TRBD2,TRBJ2-1,TGTGCCACCGCGAAAGGGACTAGCGGAAACAATGAGCAGTTCTTC,CATAKGTSGNNEQFF
.,TRBV19,15,.,TRBJ2-1,TGTGCCAGTAGTATCAACCGGGGGCAAAACAATGAGCAGTTCTTC,CASSINRGQNNEQFF
.,TRBV6-6,14,TRBD1,TRBJ1-4,TGTGCCAGCAACCCCTCAGGGGGGAATGAAAAACTGTTTTTT,CASNPSGGNEKLFF
.,TRBV18,15,.,TRBJ2-7,TGTGCCAGCTCACCACCGTCACTTTCCCCTCACGAGCAGTACTTC,CASSPPSLSPHEQYF
once,TRBV6-5,16,.,TRBJ2-7,TGTGCCAGCAGTTACTCGTCAGTTCAGTTGACCTACGAGCAGTACTTC,CASSYSSVQLTYEQYF
.,TRBV7-3,14,.,TRBJ2-5,TGTGCCAGCAGCTTATGGGCAGGGCAAGAGACCCAGTACTTC,CASSLWAGQETQYF
.,TRBV30,16,TRBD1,TRBJ1-6,TGTGCCTGGAGTTTGGGGACAGGGGGCGCCAATTCACCCCTCCACTTT,CAWSLGTGGANSPLHF